This entry lists 7 T cell receptor beta chains sequenced from one sample in a study of blood T cell repertoires in COVID-19. This table comes from immunoSEQ multiplex PCR, and its TCRdb copy is limited to in-frame clones, with some not included. Counted here are around 250,000 clones, approximately 88% occurring once; the ten biggest clones make up 0.7%. Sequencing was carried out using peripheral blood. Receptors were obtained from a human donor in a cohort sampled during active COVID-19.

The genes are TRBV7-2 and TRBJ2-7, with 10 bases matching TRBD1. The CDR3 spans 15 residues. The J segment lost 2 bases and the V segment lost 5 bases, leaving 6 bases of the junction unmatched. Germline V gene data show CDR1 as SGHTA and CDR2 as FQGNSA. The CDR3 spells CASSVPGTGAYEQYF. The CDR3 DNA follows: TGTGCCAGCAGCGTCCCCGGGACAGGGGCCTACGAGCAGTACTTC. Complete variable domain (other parts from reference TRBV7-2 and TRBJ2-7): GAGVSQSPSNKVTEKGKDVELRCDPISGHTALYWYRQSLGQGLEFLIYFQGNSAPDKSGLPSDRFSAERTGGSVSTLTIQRTQQEDSAVYLCASSVPGTGAYEQYFGPGTRLTVT.

The CDR3 DNA sequence: TGTGCCACCAGCAGGGGACAGACAACTAATGAAAAACTGTTTTTT. Amino acid sequence: CATSRGQTTNEKLFF. This chain links TRBV15 with TRBJ1-4; 7 positions agree with TRBD1. The CDR3 is 15 residues long. Per the germline V gene, CDR1 is LNHNV and CDR2 is YYDKDF (reference sequence). V dropped 3 bases and J dropped 0; count of bases not matched to a gene: 1.

This chain joins TRBV11-2 and TRBJ2-3, with TRBD2 identical over 10 bases. The CDR3 spans 16 residues. After removal of 0 bases from V and 1 base from J, the junction contained 1 base not matched to a gene. Germline lookup yields CDR1 SGHAT and CDR2 FQNNGV. CDR3 in DNA: TGTGCCAGCAGCTTAGAGGGGACTAGCGGCACAGATACGCAGTATTTT. Protein: CASSLEGTSGTDTQYF.

V gene TRBV27 combines with J gene TRBJ1-2; the D gene is possibly TRBD1 (5 bases). The CDR3 totals 13 residues. Germline V gene sequence: CDR1 MNHEY, CDR2 SMNVEV (reference sequence). V lost 8 bases, J lost 4 bases, and 14 bases lay in between. CDR3 bases: TGTGCCAGCTCTAGGGAGGGGTTCTATGGCTACACCTTC. Protein: CASSREGFYGYTF.

This clone was observed once. The chain links TRBV5-8 to TRBJ1-4; TRBD1 aligns across 8 bases. CDR3 size: 16 residues. The germline V gene encodes CDR1 SGHTS and CDR2 YDEGEE. J gave up 0 bases and V 4 bases, and 5 bases lay outside the gene matches. The CDR3 loop is CASSPDRGATNEKLFF. CDR3 bases: TGTGCCAGCAGCCCCGACAGGGGTGCAACTAATGAAAAACTGTTTTTT.

The chain links TRBV11-2 to TRBJ1-1; D gene unclear. This CDR3 contains 13 residues. Germline V lookup: CDR1 SGHAT, CDR2 FQNNGV. The V end lost 1 base, the J end lost 7 bases, and 10 bases lay between the germline ends. CDR3 amino acids: CASSLVPEVEAFF. Written as DNA, the CDR3 is TGTGCCAGCAGCTTAGTTCCGGAGGTTGAAGCTTTCTTT.

V usage is TRBV10-3 and J usage is TRBJ2-7; 9 bases fit TRBD1. The ends lost 0 bases at V and 3 bases at J; junction bases unmatched: 6. From germline, CDR1 is ENHRY and CDR2 SYGVKD. The CDR3 covers 16 residues. CDR3 residues: CAISESGRGQGYEQYF. CDR3 nucleotide sequence: TGTGCCATCAGTGAGTCTGGACGGGGACAGGGCTACGAGCAGTACTTC.